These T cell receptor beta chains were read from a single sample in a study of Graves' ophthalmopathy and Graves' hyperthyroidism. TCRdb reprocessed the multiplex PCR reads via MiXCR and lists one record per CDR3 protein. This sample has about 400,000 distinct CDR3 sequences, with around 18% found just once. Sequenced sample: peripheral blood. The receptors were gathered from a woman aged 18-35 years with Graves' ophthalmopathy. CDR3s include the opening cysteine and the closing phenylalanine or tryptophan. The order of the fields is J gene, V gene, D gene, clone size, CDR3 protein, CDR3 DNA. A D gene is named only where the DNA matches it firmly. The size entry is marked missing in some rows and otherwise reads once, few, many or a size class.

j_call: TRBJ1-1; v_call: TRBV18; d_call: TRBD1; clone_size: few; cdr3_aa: CASSLTGGANTEAFF; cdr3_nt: TGTGCCAGCTCCCTCACAGGGGGAGCGAACACTGAAGCTTTCTTT
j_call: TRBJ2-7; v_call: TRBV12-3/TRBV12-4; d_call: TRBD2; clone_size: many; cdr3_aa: CASRSLAGGPNEQYF; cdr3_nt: TGTGCCAGCCGCTCCCTAGCGGGAGGGCCCAACGAGCAGTACTTC
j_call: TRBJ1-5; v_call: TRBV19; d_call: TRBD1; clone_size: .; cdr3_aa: CASSESRGQGTDQPQHF; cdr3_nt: TGTGCCAGTAGTGAATCTCGGGGACAGGGCACGGATCAGCCCCAGCATTTT
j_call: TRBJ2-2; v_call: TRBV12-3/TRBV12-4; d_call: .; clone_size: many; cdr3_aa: CASSAPIGTGELFF; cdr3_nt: TGTGCCAGCAGTGCGCCGATAGGAACCGGGGAGCTGTTTTTT
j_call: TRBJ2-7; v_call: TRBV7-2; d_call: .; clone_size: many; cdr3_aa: CASSLGSTYIYEQYF; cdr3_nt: TGTGCCAGCAGCTTAGGAAGCACCTACATCTACGAGCAGTACTTC
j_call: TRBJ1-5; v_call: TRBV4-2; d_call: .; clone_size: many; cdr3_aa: CASSQDGVGQPQHF; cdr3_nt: TGTGCCAGCAGCCAAGATGGGGTAGGCCAGCCCCAGCATTTT
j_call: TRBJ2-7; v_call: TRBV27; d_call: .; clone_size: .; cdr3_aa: CASSLRDPYIDEQYF; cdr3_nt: TGTGCCAGCAGTTTAAGGGACCCATATATCGACGAGCAGTACTTC
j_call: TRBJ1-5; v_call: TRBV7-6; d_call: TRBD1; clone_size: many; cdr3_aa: CASSFSPPTGRGNQPQHF; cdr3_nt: TGTGCCAGCAGCTTTTCCCCCCCGACAGGGCGGGGCAATCAGCCCCAGCATTTT
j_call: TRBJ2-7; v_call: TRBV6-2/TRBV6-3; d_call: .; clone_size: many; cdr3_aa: CASNLKWGVEQYF; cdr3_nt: TGTGCCAGCAACCTTAAGTGGGGAGTCGAGCAGTACTTC
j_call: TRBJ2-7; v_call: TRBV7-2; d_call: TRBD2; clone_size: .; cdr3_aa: CASRESGRAYEQYF; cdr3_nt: TGTGCCAGCAGGGAAAGCGGGAGGGCCTACGAGCAGTACTTC
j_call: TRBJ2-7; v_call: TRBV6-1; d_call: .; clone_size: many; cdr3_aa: CASSERYSSYEQYF; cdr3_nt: TGTGCCAGCAGTGAAAGGTACAGCTCCTACGAGCAGTACTTC
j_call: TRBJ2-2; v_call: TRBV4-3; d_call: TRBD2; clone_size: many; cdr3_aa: CASSQEGPSGANTGELFF; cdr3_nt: TGCGCCAGCAGCCAAGAAGGACCTAGCGGGGCGAACACCGGGGAGCTGTTTTTT
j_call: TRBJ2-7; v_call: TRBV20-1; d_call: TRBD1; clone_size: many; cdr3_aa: CSARQGESIYEQYF; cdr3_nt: TGCAGTGCTCGTCAGGGGGAATCTATCTACGAGCAGTACTTC
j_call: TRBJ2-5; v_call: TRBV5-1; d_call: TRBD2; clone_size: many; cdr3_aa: CASSLVRSGGARRLETQYF; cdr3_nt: TGCGCCAGCAGCTTGGTTCGGAGCGGGGGGGCCCGAAGGTTAGAGACCCAGTACTTC
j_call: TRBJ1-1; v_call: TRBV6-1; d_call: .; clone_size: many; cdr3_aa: CASSEGAGRTEAFF; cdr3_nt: TGTGCCAGCAGTGAAGGAGCGGGGCGAACTGAAGCTTTCTTT
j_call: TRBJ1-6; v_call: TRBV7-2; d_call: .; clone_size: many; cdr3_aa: CVSSLGDSPLHF; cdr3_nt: TGTGTCAGCAGCTTAGGGGATTCACCCCTCCACTTT
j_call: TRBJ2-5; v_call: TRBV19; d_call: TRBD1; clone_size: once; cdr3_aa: CASTDRAETQYF; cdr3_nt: TGTGCCAGCACGGACAGGGCCGAGACCCAGTACTTC
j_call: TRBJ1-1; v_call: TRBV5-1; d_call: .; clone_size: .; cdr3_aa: CASSLNYPYGAFF; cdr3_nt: TGCGCCAGCAGCTTAAACTACCCCTATGGTGCTTTCTTT
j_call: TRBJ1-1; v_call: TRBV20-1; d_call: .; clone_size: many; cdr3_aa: CSAREARGRGVTEAFF; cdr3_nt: TGCAGTGCTAGAGAGGCCCGCGGCAGGGGAGTCACTGAAGCTTTCTTT
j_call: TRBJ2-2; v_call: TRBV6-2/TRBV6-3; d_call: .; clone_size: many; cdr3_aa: CASHPPGLPKSTGELFF; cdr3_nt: TGTGCCAGCCACCCCCCCGGGCTCCCTAAGTCCACCGGGGAGCTGTTTTTT
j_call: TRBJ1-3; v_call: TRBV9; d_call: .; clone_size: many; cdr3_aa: CASSVAPGGISGNTIYF; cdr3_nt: TGTGCCAGCAGCGTAGCTCCCGGCGGTATCTCTGGAAACACCATATATTTT
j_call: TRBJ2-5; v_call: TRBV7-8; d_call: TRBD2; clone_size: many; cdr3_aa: CASSLAHLTSGVGGKTQYF; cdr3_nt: TGTGCCAGCAGCTTAGCCCACTTGACTAGCGGGGTCGGCGGAAAGACCCAGTACTTC
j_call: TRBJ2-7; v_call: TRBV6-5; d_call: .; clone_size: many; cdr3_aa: CASSYFPSRREQYF; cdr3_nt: TGTGCCAGCAGTTACTTCCCAAGCCGCCGCGAGCAGTACTTC
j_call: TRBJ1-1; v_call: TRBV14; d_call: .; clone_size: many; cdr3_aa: CASSQTINTEAFF; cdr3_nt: TGTGCCAGCAGCCAAACTATAAACACTGAAGCTTTCTTT
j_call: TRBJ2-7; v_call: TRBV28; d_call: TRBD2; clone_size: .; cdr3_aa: CASSPRGGVGPYEQYF; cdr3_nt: TGTGCCAGCAGCCCCCGGGGGGGGGTCGGTCCCTACGAGCAGTACTTC
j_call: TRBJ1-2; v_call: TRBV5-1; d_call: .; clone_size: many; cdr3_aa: CASSLEGRVGYTF; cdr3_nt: TGCGCCAGCAGCTTGGAAGGTCGGGTTGGCTACACCTTC
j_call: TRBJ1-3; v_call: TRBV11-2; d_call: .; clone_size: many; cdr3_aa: CASSQTGAGNTIYF; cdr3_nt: TGTGCCAGCAGCCAGACAGGAGCTGGAAACACCATATATTTT
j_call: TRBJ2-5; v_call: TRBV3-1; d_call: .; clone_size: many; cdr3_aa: CASSDPPQETQYF; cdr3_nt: TGTGCCAGCAGCGATCCCCCTCAAGAGACCCAGTACTTC
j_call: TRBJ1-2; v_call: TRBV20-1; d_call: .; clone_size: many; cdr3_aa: CSARAYGYTF; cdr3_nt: TGCAGTGCTAGGGCTTATGGCTACACCTTC
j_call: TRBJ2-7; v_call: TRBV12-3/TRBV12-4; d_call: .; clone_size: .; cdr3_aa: CASSPPGSGYEQYF; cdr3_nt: TGTGCCAGCAGTCCCCCGGGTAGCGGCTACGAGCAGTACTTC
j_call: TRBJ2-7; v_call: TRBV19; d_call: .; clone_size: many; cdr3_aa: CASPARDASSYEQYF; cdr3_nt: TGTGCCAGTCCCGCCCGGGACGCAAGCTCCTACGAGCAGTACTTC
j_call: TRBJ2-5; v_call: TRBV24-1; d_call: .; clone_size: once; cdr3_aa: CATSDTDSPPETQYF; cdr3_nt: TGTGCCACCAGTGATACGGACAGCCCGCCGGAGACCCAGTACTTC
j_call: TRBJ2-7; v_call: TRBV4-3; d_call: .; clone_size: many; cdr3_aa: CASSQDGADTGLVSEQYF; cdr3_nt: TGCGCCAGCAGCCAAGATGGGGCTGACACGGGTCTCGTGAGCGAGCAGTACTTC
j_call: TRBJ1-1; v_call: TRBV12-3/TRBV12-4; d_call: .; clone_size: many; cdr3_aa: CASSTTGIASTEAFF; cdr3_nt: TGTGCCAGCAGTACTACAGGGATAGCGAGCACTGAAGCTTTCTTT
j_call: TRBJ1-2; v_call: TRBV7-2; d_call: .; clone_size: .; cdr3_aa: CASSLQGSRGYTF; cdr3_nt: TGTGCCAGCAGCTTGCAGGGGTCGAGAGGCTACACCTTC
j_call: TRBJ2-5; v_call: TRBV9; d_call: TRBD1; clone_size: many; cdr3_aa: CASSPWTGYQETQYF; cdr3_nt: TGTGCCAGCAGCCCATGGACAGGGTATCAAGAGACCCAGTACTTC
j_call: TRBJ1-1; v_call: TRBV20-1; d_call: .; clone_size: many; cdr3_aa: CSARPNRVNTEAFF; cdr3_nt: TGCAGTGCTAGACCCAATCGGGTGAACACTGAAGCTTTCTTT
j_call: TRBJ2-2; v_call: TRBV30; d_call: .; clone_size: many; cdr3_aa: CAWTLGRVSTGELFF; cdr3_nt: TGTGCCTGGACTCTTGGCAGGGTTAGCACCGGGGAGCTGTTTTTT
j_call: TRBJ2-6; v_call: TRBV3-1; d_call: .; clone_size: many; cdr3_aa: CASSQGGRWAGANVLTF; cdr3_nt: TGTGCCAGCAGCCAAGGGGGACGGTGGGCTGGGGCCAACGTCCTGACTTTC
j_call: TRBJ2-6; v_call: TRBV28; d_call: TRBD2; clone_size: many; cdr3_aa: CASSLSGTVTPWANVLTF; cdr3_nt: TGTGCCAGCAGTTTAAGCGGGACCGTTACCCCTTGGGCCAACGTCCTGACTTTC
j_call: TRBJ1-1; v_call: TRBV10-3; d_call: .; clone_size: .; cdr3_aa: CAISERGRNTEAFF; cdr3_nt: TGTGCCATCAGTGAGCGGGGACGGAACACTGAAGCTTTCTTT
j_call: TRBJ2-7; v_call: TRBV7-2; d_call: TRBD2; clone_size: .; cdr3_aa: CASSLASPSGRFNEQYF; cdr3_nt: TGTGCCAGCAGCTTAGCTTCCCCTAGCGGGAGGTTCAACGAGCAGTACTTC
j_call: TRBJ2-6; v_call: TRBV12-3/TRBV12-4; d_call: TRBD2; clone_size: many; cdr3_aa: CASSLRLAGVAGANVLTF; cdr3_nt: TGTGCCAGCAGTTTAAGGCTAGCGGGAGTTGCTGGGGCCAACGTCCTGACTTTC
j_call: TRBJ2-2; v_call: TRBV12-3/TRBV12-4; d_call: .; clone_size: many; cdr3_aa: CASRSSANTGELFF; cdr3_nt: TGTGCCAGCAGATCGTCGGCGAACACCGGGGAGCTGTTTTTT
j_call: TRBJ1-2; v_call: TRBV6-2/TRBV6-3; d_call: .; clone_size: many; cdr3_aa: CASSYGQGLGNYGYTF; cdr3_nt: TGTGCCAGCAGTTACGGGCAGGGACTCGGTAACTATGGCTACACCTTC
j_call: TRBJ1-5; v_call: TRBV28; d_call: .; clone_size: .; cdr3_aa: CASSLGGAFNQPQHF; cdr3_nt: TGTGCCAGCAGTTTAGGAGGGGCCTTTAATCAGCCCCAGCATTTT
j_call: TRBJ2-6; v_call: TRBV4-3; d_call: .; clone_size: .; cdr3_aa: CASSQVPPGGSGANVLTF; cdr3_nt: TGCGCCAGCAGCCAAGTTCCACCCGGGGGCTCTGGGGCCAACGTCCTGACTTTC
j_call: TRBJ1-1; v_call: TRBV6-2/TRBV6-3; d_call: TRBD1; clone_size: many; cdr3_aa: CASKMGQGSTEAFF; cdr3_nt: TGTGCCAGCAAGATGGGACAGGGAAGCACTGAAGCTTTCTTT
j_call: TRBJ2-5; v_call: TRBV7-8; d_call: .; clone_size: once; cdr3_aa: CASSSRSGNQETQYF; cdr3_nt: TGTGCCAGCAGCTCCCGGTCCGGAAACCAAGAGACCCAGTACTTC